This T cell receptor (beta chain) was found in a study of CD8+ T cells in alopecia areata. RNA extraction and reverse transcription yielded cDNA as sequencing template. Profiling relied on immunoSEQ multiplex PCR, and the TCRdb table lists in-frame clones only, not all of them. The table lists fewer than 150,000 clones, over 60% of them singletons. Sorted populations comprised CD4+ and CD8+ T cells obtained from PBMCs. General study points: Among the cells sequenced in scalp samples are also the resident alphabeta T cells of normal skin. Lesional scalp, especially alopecia totalis/universalis, showed higher clonality than normal scalp. TCRs were shared less clearly across patients than in mice, possibly for HLA-related reasons.

CDR1 is SGHRS, CDR2 YFSETQ, per germline. V lost 4 bases, J lost 0 bases, and 14 bases lay in between. This CDR3 is 17 amino acids long. For this clone: No antigen is known for it.

The receptor was isolated from a human donor in good health. Sample: CD4+ T cells sorted from blood. V usage is TRBV5-1 and J usage is TRBJ2-6; a possible D gene is TRBD1 (7 bases). The CDR3 sequence: CASSPAGQLSGANVLTF. As DNA, the CDR3 is TGCGCCAGCAGCCCGGCGGGACAGCTCTCTGGGGCCAACGTCCTGACTTTC.